The 3 T cell receptor beta chains below come from one sample, sequenced in a study of cytomegalovirus exposure and HLA in healthy donors. Researchers ran the PCR with 60 Vbeta and 13 Jbeta primers. Profiling relied on immunoSEQ multiplex PCR, and the TCRdb table lists in-frame clones only, not all of them. The sample records about 130,000 clones, 55% to 75% being singletons. Sequencing was performed on PBMCs. The receptors here all came from a man between 50 and 59 years old in good health and CMV-seropositive.

The chain links TRBV5-8 to TRBJ1-5; TRBD1 matches at 8 bases. The ends lost 2 bases at V and 6 bases at J; junction bases unmatched: 4. Per the germline V gene, CDR1 is SGHTS and CDR2 is YDEGEE. The CDR3 length is 14 residues. The CDR3 region is CASSFRGRGQPQHF. The CDR3 DNA is TGTGCCAGCAGCTTCAGGGGGCGAGGTCAGCCCCAGCATTTT.

In the case of this clone: An end of the junction differs from the germline gene, which may be a read error. This chain links TRBV5-1 with TRBJ1-2, with 7 bases lining up with TRBD1. CDR1 SGHRS and CDR2 YFSETQ come from the germline V gene. CDR3 length: 14 residues. CDR3 nucleotide sequence: TGCGCCAGCAGATTGGACAGGAATAACTATGGCTACACCTTC. This sequence encodes CASRLDRNNYGYTF. The variable domain in full, with the rest retrieved from reference TRBV5-1 and TRBJ1-2, is KAGVTQTPRYLIKTRGQQVTLSCSPISGHRSVSWYQQTPGQGLQFLFEYFSETQRNKGNFPGRFSGRQFSNSRSEMNVSTLELGDSALYLCASRLDRNNYGYTFGSGTRLTVV.

This rearrangement joins TRBV18 to TRBJ2-5, with 12 bases lining up with TRBD2. The CDR3 is 16 residues long. CDR1 is KGHSH, CDR2 LQKENI, per germline. After removal of 3 bases from V and 4 bases from J, the junction contained 6 bases not matched to a gene. The CDR3 spells CASSPPGLAGRETQYF. In nucleotides, the CDR3 is TGTGCCAGCTCACCTCCAGGACTAGCGGGGAGAGAGACCCAGTACTTC.